The following is a TCR beta chain sequence with its context. Antigen specificity is unknown. At cycle 4 day 1, cycle 7 day 1, and baseline, blood was sampled. Profiled with immunoSEQ multiplex PCR; TCRdb holds only in-frame clones, not every one. Counted here are roughly 50,000 clones, roughly 87% occurring once; the ten biggest clones make up roughly 10%. The sample is drawn from a study of OX40 agonist ivuxolimab in advanced cancers. Overall study: Past anti-PD-1, anti-PD-L1 or anti-CTLA-4 therapy was accepted, and 35% to 45% had received some.

The CDR3 is 13 residues long. Germline V gives CDR1 SQVTM, CDR2 ANQGSEA. Trimming cost V 7 bases and J 2 bases, with 13 bases left between them. Study-wide findings and caveats: More expanded clones were found, on average, in CD8+ than in CD4+ T cells.

Sequencing was performed on CD4+ or CD8+ T cells sorted from blood, taken in a trial of the OX40 agonist ivuxolimab. The source is an adult with an advanced solid tumor such as melanoma, head and neck, liver or kidney cancer. V usage is TRBV29-1 and J usage is TRBJ2-3, with D uncertain. The CDR3, as DNA: TGCAGCGGAAACACACCACACACAGATACGCAGTATTTT. This encodes CSGNTPHTDTQYF.